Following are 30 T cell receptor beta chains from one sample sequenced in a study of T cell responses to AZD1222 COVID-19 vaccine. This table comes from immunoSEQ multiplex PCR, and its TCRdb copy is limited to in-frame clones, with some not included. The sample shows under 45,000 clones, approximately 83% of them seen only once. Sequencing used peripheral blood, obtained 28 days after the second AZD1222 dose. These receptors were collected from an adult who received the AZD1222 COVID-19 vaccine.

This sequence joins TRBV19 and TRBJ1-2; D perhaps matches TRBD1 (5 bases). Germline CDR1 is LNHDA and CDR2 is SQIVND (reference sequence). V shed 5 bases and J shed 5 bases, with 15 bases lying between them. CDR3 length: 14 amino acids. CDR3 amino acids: CASSPSRQGYGYTF. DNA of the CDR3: TGTGCCAGTAGTCCTAGTCGGCAGGGTTATGGCTACACCTTC. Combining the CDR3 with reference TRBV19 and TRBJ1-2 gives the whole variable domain DGGITQSPKYLFRKEGQNVTLSCEQNLNHDAMYWYRQDPGQGLRLIYYSQIVNDFQKGDIAEGYSVSREKKESFPLTVTSAQKNPTAFYLCASSPSRQGYGYTFGSGTRLTVV.

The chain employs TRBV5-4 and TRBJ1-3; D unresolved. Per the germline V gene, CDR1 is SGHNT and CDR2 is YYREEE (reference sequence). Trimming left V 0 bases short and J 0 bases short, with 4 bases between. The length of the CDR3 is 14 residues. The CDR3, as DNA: TGTGCCAGCAGCTTGGACACCTCTGGAAACACCATATATTTT. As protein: CASSLDTSGNTIYF.

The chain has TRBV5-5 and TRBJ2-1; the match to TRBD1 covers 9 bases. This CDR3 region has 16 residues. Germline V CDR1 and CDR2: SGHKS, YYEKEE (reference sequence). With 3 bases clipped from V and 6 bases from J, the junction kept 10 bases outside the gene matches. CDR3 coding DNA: TGTGCCAGCAGCTCCTTCCCGGGACAGGGAATCAATGAGCAGTTCTTC. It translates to CASSSFPGQGINEQFF.

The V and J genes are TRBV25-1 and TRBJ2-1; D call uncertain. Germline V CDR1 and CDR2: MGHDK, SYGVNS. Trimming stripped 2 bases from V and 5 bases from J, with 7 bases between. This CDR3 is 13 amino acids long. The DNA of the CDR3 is TGTGCCAGCAGTGAACGGTACAACAATGAGCAGTTCTTC. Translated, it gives CASSERYNNEQFF.

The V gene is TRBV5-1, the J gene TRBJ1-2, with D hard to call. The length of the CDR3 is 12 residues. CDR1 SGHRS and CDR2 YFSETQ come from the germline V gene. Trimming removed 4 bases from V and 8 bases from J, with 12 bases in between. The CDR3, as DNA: TGCGCCAGCAGCCCGTCAGTGATAGGCTACACCTTC. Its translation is CASSPSVIGYTF.

In DNA form, the CDR3 reads TGTGCCTGGAGAGAAACAGGGGGGTGGGGAAACACCATATATTTT. This codes for CAWRETGGWGNTIYF. This rearrangement joins TRBV30 to TRBJ1-3; 8 bases match TRBD1. V was clipped by 3 bases and J by 4 bases; unmatched bases: 8. Germline loops: CDR1 GTSNPN, CDR2 SVGIG (reference sequence). The CDR3 totals 15 residues. Full variable domain (missing parts from reference TRBV30 and TRBJ1-3): SQTIHQWPATLVQPVGSPLSLECTVEGTSNPNLYWYRQAAGRGLQLLFYSVGIGQISSEVPQNLSASRPQDRQFILSSKKLLLSDSGFYLCAWRETGGWGNTIYFGEGSWLTVV.

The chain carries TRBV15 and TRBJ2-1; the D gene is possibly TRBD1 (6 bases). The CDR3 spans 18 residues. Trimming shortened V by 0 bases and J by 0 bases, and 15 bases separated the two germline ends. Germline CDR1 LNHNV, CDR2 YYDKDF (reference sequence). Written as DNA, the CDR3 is TGTGCCACCAGCAGAGAACCCCAGGGGATAAACTCCTACAATGAGCAGTTCTTC. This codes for CATSREPQGINSYNEQFF. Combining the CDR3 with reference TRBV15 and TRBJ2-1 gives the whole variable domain DAMVIQNPRYQVTQFGKPVTLSCSQTLNHNVMYWYQQKSSQAPKLLFHYYDKDFNNEADTPDNFQSRRPNTSFCFLDIRSPGLGDTAMYLCATSREPQGINSYNEQFFGPGTRLTVL.

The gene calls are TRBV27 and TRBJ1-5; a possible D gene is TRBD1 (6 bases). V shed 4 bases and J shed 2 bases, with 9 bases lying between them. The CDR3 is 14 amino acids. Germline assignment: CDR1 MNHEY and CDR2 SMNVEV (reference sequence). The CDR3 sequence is CASSWTAGNQPQHF. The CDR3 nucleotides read TGTGCCAGCAGTTGGACAGCGGGCAATCAGCCCCAGCATTTT.

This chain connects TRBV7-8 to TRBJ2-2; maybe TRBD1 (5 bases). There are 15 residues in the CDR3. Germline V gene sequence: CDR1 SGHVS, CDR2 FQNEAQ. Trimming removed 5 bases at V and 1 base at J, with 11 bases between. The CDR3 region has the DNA TGTGCCAGCAGCCCTCGACAGCAGAACACCGGGGAGCTGTTTTTT. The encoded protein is CASSPRQQNTGELFF.

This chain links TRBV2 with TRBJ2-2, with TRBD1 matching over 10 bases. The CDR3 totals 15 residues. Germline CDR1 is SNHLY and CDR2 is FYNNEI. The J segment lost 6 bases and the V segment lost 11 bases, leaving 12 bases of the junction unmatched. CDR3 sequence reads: CALKRDRGIAGELFF. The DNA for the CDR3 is TGTGCCCTTAAGCGGGACAGGGGAATCGCCGGGGAGCTGTTTTTT.

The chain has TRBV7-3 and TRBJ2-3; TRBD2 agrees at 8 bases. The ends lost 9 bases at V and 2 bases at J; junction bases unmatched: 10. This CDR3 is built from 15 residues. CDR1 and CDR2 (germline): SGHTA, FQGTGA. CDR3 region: CASREQRGPTDTQYF. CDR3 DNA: TGTGCCAGTCGGGAGCAGCGGGGGCCCACAGATACGCAGTATTTT.

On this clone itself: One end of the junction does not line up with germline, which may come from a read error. Written as DNA, the CDR3 is TGCGCCACCAGCTCTGGGGCCAACGTCCTGACTTTC. Protein product: CATSSGANVLTF. This chain links TRBV5-1 with TRBJ2-6; D is undetermined. The CDR3 has 12 residues. From germline, CDR1 is SGHRS and CDR2 YFSETQ.

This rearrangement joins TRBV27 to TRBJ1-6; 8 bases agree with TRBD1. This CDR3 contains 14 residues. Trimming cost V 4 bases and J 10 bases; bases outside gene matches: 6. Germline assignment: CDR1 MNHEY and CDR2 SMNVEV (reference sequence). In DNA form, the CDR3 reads TGTGCCAGCAGTTGGACAGGGCCGGGGTCACCCCTCCACTTT. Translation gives CASSWTGPGSPLHF.

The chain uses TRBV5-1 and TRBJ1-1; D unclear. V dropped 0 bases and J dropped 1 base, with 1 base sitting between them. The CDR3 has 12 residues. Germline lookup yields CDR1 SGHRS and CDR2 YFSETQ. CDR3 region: CASSLANTEAFF. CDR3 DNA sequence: TGCGCCAGCAGCTTGGCGAACACTGAAGCTTTCTTT.

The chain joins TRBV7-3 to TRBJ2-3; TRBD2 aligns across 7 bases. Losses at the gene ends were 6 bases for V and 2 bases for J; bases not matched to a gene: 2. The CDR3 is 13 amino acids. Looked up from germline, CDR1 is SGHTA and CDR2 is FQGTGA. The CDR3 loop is CASSRGDTDTQYF. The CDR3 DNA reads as TGTGCCAGCAGTCGGGGGGACACAGATACGCAGTATTTT.

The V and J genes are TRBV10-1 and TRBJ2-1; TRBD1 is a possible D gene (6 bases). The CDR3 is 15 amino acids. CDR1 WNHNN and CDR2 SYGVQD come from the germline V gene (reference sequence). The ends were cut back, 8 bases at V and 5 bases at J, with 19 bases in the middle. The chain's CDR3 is CASFHRDIVNNEQFF. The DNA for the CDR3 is TGCGCCAGCTTCCACCGGGACATAGTGAACAATGAGCAGTTCTTC.

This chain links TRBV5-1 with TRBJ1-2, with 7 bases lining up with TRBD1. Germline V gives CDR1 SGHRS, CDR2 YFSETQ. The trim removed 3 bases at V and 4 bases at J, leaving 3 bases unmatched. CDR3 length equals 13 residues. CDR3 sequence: CASSSGQLYGYTF. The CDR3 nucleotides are TGCGCCAGCAGCTCGGGACAGCTCTATGGCTACACCTTC.

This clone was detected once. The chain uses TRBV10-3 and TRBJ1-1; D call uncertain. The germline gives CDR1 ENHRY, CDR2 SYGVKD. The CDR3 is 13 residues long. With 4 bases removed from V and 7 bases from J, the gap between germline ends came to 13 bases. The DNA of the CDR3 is TGTGCCATCAGTGTGTATCGCCCCGGTGAAGCTTTCTTT. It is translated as CAISVYRPGEAFF.

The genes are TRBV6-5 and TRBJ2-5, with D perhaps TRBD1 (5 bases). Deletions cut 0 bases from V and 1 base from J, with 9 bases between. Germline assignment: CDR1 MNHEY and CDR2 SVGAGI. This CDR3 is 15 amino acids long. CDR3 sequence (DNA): TGTGCCAGCAGTTACTCGTTCAGGGTCCAAGAGACCCAGTACTTC. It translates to CASSYSFRVQETQYF.

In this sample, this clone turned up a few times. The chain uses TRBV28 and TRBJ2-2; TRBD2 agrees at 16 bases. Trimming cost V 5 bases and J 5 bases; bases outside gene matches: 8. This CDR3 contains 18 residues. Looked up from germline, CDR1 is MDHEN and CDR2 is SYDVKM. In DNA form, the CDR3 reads TGTGCCAGCAGTCCGGGACTAGCGGGGGGGCCGGAGACCGGGGAGCTGTTTTTT. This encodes CASSPGLAGGPETGELFF.

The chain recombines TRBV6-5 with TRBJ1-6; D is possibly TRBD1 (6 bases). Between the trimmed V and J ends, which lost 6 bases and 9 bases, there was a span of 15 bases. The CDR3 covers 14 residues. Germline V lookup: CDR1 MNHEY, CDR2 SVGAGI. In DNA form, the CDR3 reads TGTGCCAGCAGCACCCGACAGGATCTTTCACCCCTCCACTTT. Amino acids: CASSTRQDLSPLHF.

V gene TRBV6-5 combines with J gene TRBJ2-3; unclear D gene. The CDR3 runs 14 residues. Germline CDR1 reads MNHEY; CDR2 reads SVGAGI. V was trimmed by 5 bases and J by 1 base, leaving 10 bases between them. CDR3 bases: TGTGCCAGCAGTCCCAGGTCCGGCACAGATACGCAGTATTTT. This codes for CASSPRSGTDTQYF.

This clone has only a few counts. CDR3 DNA: TGTGCCAGCGGACAGGGGAGCGAAAAACTGTTTTTT. This codes for CASGQGSEKLFF. The rearrangement links TRBV14 to TRBJ1-4; 9 bases align to TRBD1. From germline, CDR1 is SGHDN and CDR2 FVKESK. The CDR3 is 12 residues long. J lost 8 bases, V lost 8 bases, and 3 bases had no gene match.

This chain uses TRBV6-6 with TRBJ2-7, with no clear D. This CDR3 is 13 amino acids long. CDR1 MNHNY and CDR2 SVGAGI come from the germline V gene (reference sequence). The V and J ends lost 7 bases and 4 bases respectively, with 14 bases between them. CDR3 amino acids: CASNPFAQYEQYF. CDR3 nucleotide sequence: TGTGCCAGCAACCCGTTCGCTCAGTACGAGCAGTACTTC.

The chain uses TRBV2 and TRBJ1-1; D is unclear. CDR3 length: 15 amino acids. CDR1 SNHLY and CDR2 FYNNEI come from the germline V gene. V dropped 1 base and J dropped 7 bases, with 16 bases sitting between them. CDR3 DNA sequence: TGTGCCAGCAGTGAAGAGACGGTTCCCTTGGGTGAAGCTTTCTTT. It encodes CASSEETVPLGEAFF.

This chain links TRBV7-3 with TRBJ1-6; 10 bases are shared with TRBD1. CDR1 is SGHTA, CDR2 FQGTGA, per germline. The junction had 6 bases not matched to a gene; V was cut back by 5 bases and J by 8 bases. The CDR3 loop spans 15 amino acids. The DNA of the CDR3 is TGTGCCAGCAGCATCACCGGGACAGGGGATTCACCCCTCCACTTT. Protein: CASSITGTGDSPLHF. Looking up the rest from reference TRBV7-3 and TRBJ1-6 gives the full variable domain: GAGVSQTPSNKVTEKGKYVELRCDPISGHTALYWYRQSLGQGPEFLIYFQGTGAADDSGLPNDRFFAVRPEGSVSTLKIQRTERGDSAVYLCASSITGTGDSPLHFGNGTRLTVT.

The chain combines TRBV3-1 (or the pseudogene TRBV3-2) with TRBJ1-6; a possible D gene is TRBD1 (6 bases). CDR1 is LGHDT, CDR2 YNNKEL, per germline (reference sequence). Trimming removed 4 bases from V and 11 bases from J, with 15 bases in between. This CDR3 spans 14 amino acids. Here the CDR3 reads CASSLPGARAPLHF. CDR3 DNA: TGTGCCAGCAGCCTCCCGGGGGCACGGGCACCCCTCCACTTT.

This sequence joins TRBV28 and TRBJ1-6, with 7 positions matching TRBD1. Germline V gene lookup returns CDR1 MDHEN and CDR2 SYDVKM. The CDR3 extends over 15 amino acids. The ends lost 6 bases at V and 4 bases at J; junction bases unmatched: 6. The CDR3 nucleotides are TGTGCCAGCAGGGGCACGACAGGGTATAATTCACCCCTCCACTTT. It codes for CASRGTTGYNSPLHF.

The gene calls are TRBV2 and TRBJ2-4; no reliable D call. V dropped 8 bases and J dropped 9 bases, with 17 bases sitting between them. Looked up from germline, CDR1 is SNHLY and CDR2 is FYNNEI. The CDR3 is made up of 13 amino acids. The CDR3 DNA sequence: TGTGCCAGCTCTCACTCTAGTAACGGCATTCAGTACTTC. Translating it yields CASSHSSNGIQYF.

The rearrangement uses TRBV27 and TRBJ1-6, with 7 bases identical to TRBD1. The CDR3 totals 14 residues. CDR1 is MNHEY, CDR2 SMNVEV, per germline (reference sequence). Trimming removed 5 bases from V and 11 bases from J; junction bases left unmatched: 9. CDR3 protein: CASSGETGRAPLHF. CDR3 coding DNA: TGTGCCAGCAGTGGGGAGACAGGGCGGGCACCCCTCCACTTT.